This T cell receptor (beta chain) was obtained from a study of T cell responses to AZD1222 COVID-19 vaccine (TCRdb year 2021). For the study in its entirety: AZD1222 recipients whose second dose came at about 4 weeks and those whose second dose came at about 12 weeks were combined into one group, since spike-specific TCR depth and breadth did not differ between the two schedules. TCR sequencing covered 233 trial participants: approximately 200 given two doses of AZD1222 and around 26 given two doses of MenACWY control vaccine. Trial participants were enrolled into age subgroups of 18-55, 56-69 and 70-plus years, which contained roughly 140, 27 and 60 TCR-sequenced participants, respectively.

Trimming costs V 0 bases and J 0 bases, and their ends lie 8 bases apart. According to the germline V gene (reference sequence), CDR1 reads LNHNV and CDR2 reads YYDKDF. Counted from cysteine to phenylalanine, this CDR3 has 15 amino acids. Here the CDR3 DNA is all that survives: 45 bases in frame from base 1. On the study overall, not on this receptor specifically: Because no day 14 peak-response samples were available, repertoires were characterized only after the peak T cell response. Epitopes outside the regions mutated in the B.1.351 and B.1.1.7 variants were reportedly recognized by nearly half of the unique spike-specific TCRs. In the small 56-69-year group, the increase in depth fell short of significance, most likely because of low power. Only five or six AZD1222 recipients were SARS-CoV-2 seropositive at baseline, limiting conclusions about previously exposed vaccinees. The vaccine-associated CD4 TCRs covered the entire spike protein, and the dominant responses fell in regions 160-218 and 743-854. A significant rise in spike-specific TCR breadth and depth was observed after two AZD1222 doses relative to day 0 and relative to MenACWY recipients. Most participants were white British and females outnumbered males, and the authors suggested that clonal diversity may have been underestimated.

The CDR3 regions of human TCRbeta chains were analyzed by immunosequencing. The paper's processing steps were these. Repertoire TCRs were checked for matches against a reference library of SARS-CoV-2-specific TCRs that had been generated using the MIRA antigen-specificity platform. Breadth was defined as the fraction of unique TCRs that were SARS-CoV-2-associated. Depth was defined as the fraction of total T cells that were SARS-CoV-2-associated. Using the MIRA data, each spike-specific TCR was mapped to the spike region that the TCR reacts to and placed in a CD4 or CD8 class. Log10-transformed breadth and depth values were compared by one-way ANOVA with Sidak's multiple comparisons tests. TCRdb retrieved this table from immuneACCESS and kept in-frame rearrangements only. Not all clones are present; in checked studies, unresolved V genes account for under half, and no reason is known for the remainder. For V, J and clone size, that table is used; D and trimming come from the DNA. The sample includes about 120,000 clones, with about nine tenths observed a single time. Together, the top ten hold 14% of the sample.

Points on this clone: What this receptor recognizes is not known. One base away there is no much larger clone; base qualities are not given.

This sample's time point label indicates: baseline before first vaccination. Vaccinee samples came from UK trials COV001 and COV002, including a single-blind randomized controlled phase 2/3 trial of AZD1222 (ChAdOx1 nCoV-19) in healthy adults. For TCRbeta chain sequencing, PBMC samples from trial participants were taken at day 0 and at day 28 after the second dose. This clonotype was obtained from an adult in good health. Recombination linked TRBV15 to TRBJ1-2; too little of a D gene remains to name it. The material was peripheral blood, obtained on day 0 of AZD1222 vaccination. The nucleotide sequence is TGTGCCACCAGCAGAGATCTGGAGACTAACTATGGCTACACCTTC. This yields the protein CATSRDLETNYGYTF.